This is a list of T cell receptor beta chains from one sample in a study of CD8 T cells in ankylosing spondylitis. TCRdb reprocessed the 5' RACE reads with MiXCR, giving one entry per CDR3 protein. In the table there are 250,000 to 350,000 distinct CDR3 sequences, 20% of which are singletons. What was sequenced was blood, either unsorted or a sorted T cell fraction (not recorded which). All receptors derive from a male donor with ankylosing spondylitis or in good health (not recorded which). Each CDR3 is given with its conserved first and last residue. The D gene is left open where the match is weak. Clone size, where shown, is once, few, many, or a class for clones that have expanded.

J | V | D | size | CDR3 | DNA
TRBJ1-1 | TRBV19 | TRBD1 | NA | CATRTGDTEAFF | TGTGCCACCCGGACAGGGGACACTGAAGCTTTCTTT
TRBJ2-2 | TRBV27 | NA | many | CASLSKEALNTGELFF | TGTGCCAGCCTTTCAAAGGAGGCTCTGAACACCGGGGAGCTGTTTTTT
TRBJ1-2 | TRBV12-3/TRBV12-4 | NA | NA | CASSATNYGYTF | TGTGCCAGCAGTGCCACTAACTATGGCTACACCTTC
TRBJ2-5 | TRBV14 | TRBD2 | NA | CASSRTSRGETQYF | TGTGCCAGCAGCCGGACTAGCCGCGGGGAGACCCAGTACTTC
TRBJ1-5 | TRBV20-1 | TRBD1 | many | CSARIEDRGENQPQHF | TGCAGTGCTAGAATCGAGGACAGGGGGGAAAATCAGCCCCAGCATTTT
TRBJ2-1 | TRBV24-1 | TRBD2 | many | CATSPRGGSYNEQFF | TGTGCCACCAGCCCGCGGGGGGGCTCCTACAATGAGCAGTTCTTC
TRBJ1-3 | TRBV5-5 | NA | NA | CASSLNPLSGNTIYF | TGTGCCAGCAGCTTGAATCCACTCTCTGGAAACACCATATATTTT
TRBJ2-5 | TRBV28 | NA | NA | CASGQTLQETQYF | TGTGCTAGCGGACAGACCCTCCAAGAGACCCAGTACTTC
TRBJ2-1 | TRBV12-3/TRBV12-4 | NA | NA | CASSLVRDNEQFF | TGTGCCAGCAGTTTAGTTCGGGACAATGAGCAGTTCTTC
TRBJ1-5 | TRBV5-5 | NA | NA | CASSSMNRGNQPQHF | TGTGCCAGCAGCTCGATGAACAGAGGGAATCAGCCCCAGCATTTT
TRBJ1-4 | TRBV5-6 | TRBD1 | NA | CASSRTGVGNEKLFF | TGTGCCAGCAGCCGCACAGGGGTGGGAAATGAAAAACTGTTTTTT
TRBJ2-3 | TRBV6-1 | NA | many | CASSARGALDTQYF | TGTGCCAGCAGTGCGCGGGGCGCTTTGGATACGCAGTATTTT
TRBJ2-4 | TRBV4-2 | NA | NA | CASSPAPGANIQYF | TGTGCCAGCAGCCCTGCCCCTGGGGCAAACATTCAGTACTTC
TRBJ2-5 | TRBV5-1 | TRBD1 | NA | CASSEGQGVGETQYF | TGCGCCAGCAGCGAGGGACAGGGGGTTGGAGAGACCCAGTACTTC
TRBJ2-1 | TRBV3-1 | TRBD2 | NA | CASSPRGSSGRNEQFF | TGTGCCAGCAGCCCCAGGGGGTCTAGCGGGAGGAATGAGCAGTTCTTC
TRBJ2-3 | TRBV5-1 | TRBD1 | NA | CASSRLTGARTDTQYF | TGCGCCAGCAGCCGATTGACAGGGGCCCGCACAGATACGCAGTATTTT
TRBJ2-5 | TRBV20-1 | NA | few | CSARDLPGARYF | TGCAGTGCTAGAGATCTACCGGGGGCCCGGTACTTC
TRBJ2-2 | TRBV5-1 | TRBD1 | few | CASSISGTGTGELFF | TGCGCCAGCAGCATTTCCGGGACAGGGACCGGGGAGCTGTTTTTT
TRBJ2-3 | TRBV7-8 | NA | few | CASSLLRGRVSTDTQYF | TGTGCCAGCAGCTTACTTAGGGGCCGGGTTAGCACAGATACGCAGTATTTT
TRBJ1-5 | TRBV5-1 | NA | few | CASSLGWGQPQHF | TGCGCCAGCAGCTTGGGATGGGGCCAGCCCCAGCATTTT
TRBJ1-2 | TRBV7-2 | NA | few | CASSFPGRSYGYTF | TGTGCCAGCAGCTTTCCGGGCCGCTCCTATGGCTACACCTTC
TRBJ1-3 | TRBV5-1 | NA | few | CASSHGTPGGTIYF | TGCGCCAGCAGCCACGGGACACCCGGCGGCACCATATATTTT
TRBJ2-3 | TRBV6-1 | TRBD2 | NA | CASSIIAGSGHTDTQYF | TGTGCCAGCAGCATCATAGCGGGGAGTGGCCACACAGATACGCAGTATTTT
TRBJ1-2 | TRBV15 | NA | NA | CATSRDLVNYGYTF | TGTGCCACCAGCAGAGATCTGGTGAACTATGGCTACACCTTC
TRBJ1-1 | TRBV12-3/TRBV12-4 | NA | many | CASSPGIPDTEAFF | TGTGCCAGCAGCCCGGGGATTCCCGACACTGAAGCTTTCTTT
TRBJ2-1 | TRBV29-1 | NA | NA | CSVQGEGSLNEQFF | TGCAGCGTCCAGGGGGAGGGCTCTTTGAATGAGCAGTTCTTC
TRBJ2-5 | TRBV9 | TRBD2 | NA | CASSVDVAGALQETQYF | TGTGCCAGCAGCGTAGATGTAGCGGGGGCCCTACAAGAGACCCAGTACTTC
TRBJ2-3 | TRBV29-1 | TRBD2 | many | CSVGGGATDTQYF | TGCAGCGTTGGCGGGGGGGCCACAGATACGCAGTATTTT
TRBJ1-2 | TRBV7-2 | NA | NA | CASSSDRGPYGYTF | TGTGCCAGCAGCTCGGACCGGGGGCCCTATGGCTACACCTTC
TRBJ1-1 | TRBV5-1 | NA | many | CASSLQGGSGSFF | TGCGCCAGCAGCTTGCAGGGTGGGTCGGGGTCTTTCTTT
TRBJ1-3 | TRBV12-3/TRBV12-4 | TRBD1 | many | CASSSTGPSGNTIYF | TGTGCCAGCAGTTCGACAGGGCCCTCTGGAAACACCATATATTTT